This T cell receptor beta chain was retrieved from a study of CD8 T cells in ankylosing spondylitis. Whole-study results and caveats: Disease-linked clones were found to be CD8+ and relatively rare in peripheral blood. As reported, disease-linked clones showed significant enrichment in matched ankylosing spondylitis synovial fluid.

This clonotype was observed a handful of times. Its antigen is as yet unknown. A single record per CDR3 protein comes from TCRdb applying MiXCR to the 5' RACE reads. The sample yields 150,000 to 200,000 distinct CDR3 sequences, 15% to 20% seen once. From germline, CDR1 is KGHSH and CDR2 LQKENI. Trimming cost V 2 bases and J 10 bases, with 18 bases left between them. The CDR3 loop spans 15 amino acids. Sequencing was done on a sample of blood, either unsorted or a sorted T cell fraction (not recorded which). The gene calls are TRBV18 and TRBJ2-1; D not resolved. The TCR originated in a male donor between 10 and 30 years old with ankylosing spondylitis or in good health (not recorded which). The CDR3 DNA follows: TGTGCCAGCTCACCATTGGGGTCCTCCCCCACAGAGCAGTTCTTC. Protein sequence: CASSPLGSSPTEQFF.